Ten or more counts support the clone carrying this T cell receptor (beta chain). Its cognate antigen is unknown. The sample comes from a study of human T cells and chemical hapten exposure. Notes on the study in general: DPC sensitization produced no change in TCRs with frequency above 1 in 1000.

TCRdb reprocessed the 5' RACE reads via MiXCR and lists one record per CDR3 protein. The sample contains around 140,000 distinct CDR3 sequences, over 3.5% of which appear only once. Unfractionated whole blood was the source of the extracted total RNA. V lost 0 bases to trimming and J lost 4 bases; unmatched junction nucleotides: 4. Per the germline V gene, CDR1 is MGHRA and CDR2 is YSYEKL. CDR3 size: 15 residues. The chain uses TRBV4-1 and TRBJ2-7, with 9 positions matching TRBD1. This sequence was found in a female donor in good health. CDR3 amino acids: CASSQEYRGRYEQYF. CDR3 coding DNA: TGCGCCAGCAGCCAAGAGTACAGGGGGCGATACGAGCAGTACTTC.